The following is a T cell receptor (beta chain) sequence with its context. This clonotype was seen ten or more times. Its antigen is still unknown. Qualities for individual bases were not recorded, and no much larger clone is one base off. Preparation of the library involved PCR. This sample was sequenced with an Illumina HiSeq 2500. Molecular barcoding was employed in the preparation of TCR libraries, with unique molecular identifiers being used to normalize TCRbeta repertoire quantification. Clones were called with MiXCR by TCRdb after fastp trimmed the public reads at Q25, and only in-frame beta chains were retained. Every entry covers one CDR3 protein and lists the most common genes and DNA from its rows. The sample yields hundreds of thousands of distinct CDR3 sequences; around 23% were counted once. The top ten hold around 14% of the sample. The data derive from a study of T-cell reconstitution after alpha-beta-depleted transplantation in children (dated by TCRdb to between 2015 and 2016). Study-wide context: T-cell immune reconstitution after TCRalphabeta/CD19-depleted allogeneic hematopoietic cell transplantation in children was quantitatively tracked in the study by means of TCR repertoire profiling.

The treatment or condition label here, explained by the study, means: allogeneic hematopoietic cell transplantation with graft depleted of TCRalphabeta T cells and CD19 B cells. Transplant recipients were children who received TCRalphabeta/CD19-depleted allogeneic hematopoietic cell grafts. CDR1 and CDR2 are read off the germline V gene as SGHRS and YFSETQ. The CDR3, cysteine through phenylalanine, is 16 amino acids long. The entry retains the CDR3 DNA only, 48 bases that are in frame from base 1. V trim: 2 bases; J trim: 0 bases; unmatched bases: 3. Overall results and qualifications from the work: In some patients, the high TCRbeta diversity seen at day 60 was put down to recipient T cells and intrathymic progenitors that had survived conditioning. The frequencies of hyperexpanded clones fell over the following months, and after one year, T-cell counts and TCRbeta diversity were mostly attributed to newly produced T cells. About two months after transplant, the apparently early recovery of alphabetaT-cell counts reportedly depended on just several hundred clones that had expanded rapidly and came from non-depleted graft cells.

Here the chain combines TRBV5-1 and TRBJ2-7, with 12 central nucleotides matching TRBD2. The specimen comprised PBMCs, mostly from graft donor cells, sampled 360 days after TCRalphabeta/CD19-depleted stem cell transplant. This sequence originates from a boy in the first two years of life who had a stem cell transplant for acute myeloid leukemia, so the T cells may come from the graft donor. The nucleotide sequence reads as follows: TGCGCCAGCAGCTTCCGACTAGCGGGGGCCTCCTACGAGCAGTACTTC. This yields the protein CASSFRLAGASYEQYF. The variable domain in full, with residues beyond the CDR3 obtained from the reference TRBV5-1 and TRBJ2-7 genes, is KAGVTQTPRYLIKTRGQQVTLSCSPISGHRSVSWYQQTPGQGLQFLFEYFSETQRNKGNFPGRFSGRQFSNSRSEMNVSTLELGDSALYLCASSFRLAGASYEQYFGPGTRLTVT.